Below, 13 T cell receptor beta chains from the same sample are listed, as sequenced in a study of blood T cells in healthy people across ages. A second PCR of roughly 7 to 11 cycles used a sample-barcoded 5' primer and a J-beta primer mix. TCRdb redid the calling of the 5' RACE reads with MiXCR, one entry per CDR3 protein. The data show about 1.8 million distinct CDR3 sequences, with just under 50% seen just once and less than 2.5% held by the top ten. The specimen was blood. Every receptor here comes from a woman in her forties in good health.

The rearrangement uses TRBV4-1 and TRBJ1-5; D ambiguous. The CDR3 has 15 amino acids. V lost 4 bases to trimming and J lost 2 bases, with 12 bases between them. The germline V gene encodes CDR1 MGHRA and CDR2 YSYEKL. The CDR3 loop reads CASSPTIIGNQPQHF. The CDR3 coding sequence is TGCGCCAGCAGCCCGACGATAATAGGCAATCAGCCCCAGCATTTT.

V and J are TRBV24-1 and TRBJ2-1; D not certain. The length of the CDR3 is 12 residues. V shed 3 bases and J shed 7 bases, with 6 bases lying between them. CDR1 and CDR2 from the germline V gene are KGHDR and SFDVKD. CDR3 coding DNA: TGTGCCACCAGTGATGGGTTTAATGAGCAGTTCTTC. The encoded protein is CATSDGFNEQFF.

This sequence joins TRBV12-3 or TRBV12-4 and TRBJ2-3; D possibly uses TRBD1 or TRBD2 (5 bases each). V was pared by 3 bases and J by 4 bases, with 11 bases between. The CDR3 is 14 residues long. The CDR3 loop is CASSFKGRADTQYF. CDR3 coding DNA: TGTGCCAGCAGTTTCAAGGGGAGAGCAGATACGCAGTATTTT.

This clonotype was counted between two and nine times. The gene calls are TRBV4-2 and TRBJ2-5; 12 bases are a match to TRBD2. V shed 0 bases, J shed 3 bases, and the junction held 11 bases outside the gene matches. Per germline, CDR1 LGHNA and CDR2 YNFKEQ. This CDR3 comprises 19 residues. CDR3: CASSQDPTSRTSGKETQYF. CDR3 nucleotides: TGTGCCAGCAGCCAAGATCCGACCTCCCGGACTAGCGGGAAAGAGACCCAGTACTTC.

This clonotype occurred a few times. The V call is TRBV6-2 or TRBV6-3, the J call TRBJ2-3; 10 nucleotides line up with TRBD2. Germline trimming cut 5 bases from V and 6 bases from J; bases unmatched to any gene: 14. Germline assignment: CDR1 MNHEY and CDR2 SVGEGT. The CDR3 spans 17 residues. CDR3 DNA sequence: TGTGCCAGCAGTCCCCAGAAAGTCCTAGCGGGGGTGGATACGCAGTATTTT. Translated, it gives CASSPQKVLAGVDTQYF.

Notes on this clonotype: Compared with germline, one end of the junction differs, possibly owing to a read error. This chain links TRBV7-2 with TRBJ2-1; D is possibly TRBD1 or TRBD2 (5 bases each). The V gene's germline CDR1 is SGHTA and CDR2 FQGNSA. The length of the CDR3 is 14 residues. The CDR3 nucleotides are TGTGCCAGCAACTTAGGGGTCGGAGGCAATGAGCAGTTCTTC. Translation: CASNLGVGGNEQFF.

This chain connects TRBV4-3 to TRBJ2-1; D is possibly TRBD2 (7 bases). The CDR3 covers 17 residues. V shed 0 bases and J shed 4 bases, with 16 bases lying between them. CDR1 and CDR2 from the germline V gene are LGHNA and YSLEER. The CDR3 DNA follows: TGCGCCAGCAGCCAAGATCACGGCGGGGGCCGATACAATGAGCAGTTCTTC. This gives the protein CASSQDHGGGRYNEQFF.

The V and J genes are TRBV28 and TRBJ1-1; D might be TRBD1 (5 bases). Trimming took off 5 bases at V and 9 bases at J, with 19 bases between the two ends. This CDR3 is built from 14 residues. Germline V gives CDR1 MDHEN, CDR2 SYDVKM. CDR3 region: CASSLGTSLSQAFF. CDR3 nucleotide sequence: TGTGCCAGCAGTCTCGGGACCTCCTTGAGCCAAGCTTTCTTT.

This clonotype was seen a handful of times. This chain links TRBV6-5 with TRBJ2-4; tentative D call: TRBD1 (7 bases). The CDR3 loop spans 16 amino acids. Germline lookup yields CDR1 MNHEY and CDR2 SVGAGI. V lost 0 bases and J lost 3, with 12 bases in between. CDR3 DNA: TGTGCCAGCAGTTACTCAGGGCAGGGGGGCAAAAACATTCAGTACTTC. This gives the protein CASSYSGQGGKNIQYF.

This clonotype was observed at least ten times. The chain couples TRBV7-2 to TRBJ2-5; D unresolved. Germline V gene lookup returns CDR1 SGHTA and CDR2 FQGNSA. The CDR3 sequence is 14 residues long. Trimming pared 5 bases from V and 4 bases from J, leaving 14 bases between. In nucleotides, the CDR3 is TGTGCCAGCAGCGGACCTGGGGTGGGAGAGACCCAGTACTTC. Its translation: CASSGPGVGETQYF.

This chain joins TRBV14 and TRBJ2-1, with D perhaps matching TRBD1 or TRBD2 (5 bases each). Trimming removed 6 bases at V and 9 bases at J, with 21 bases between. The germline V gene has CDR1 SGHDN and CDR2 FVKESK. The CDR3 is 15 residues long. CDR3 nucleotide sequence: TGTGCCAGCAGTCCCATTTCCGGGGCGGGTGGTGAGCAGTTCTTC. Translating it yields CASSPISGAGGEQFF.

The rearrangement uses TRBV12-3 or TRBV12-4 and TRBJ1-2; D is undetermined. The ends were cut back, 0 bases at V and 3 bases at J, with 8 bases in the middle. The CDR3 loop spans 14 amino acids. The CDR3 nucleotides are TGTGCCAGCAGTTTAGCGAGGCTGGACTATGGCTACACCTTC. This translates into CASSLARLDYGYTF.

In this sample, this clonotype turned up a few times. V usage is TRBV9 and J usage is TRBJ2-6, with 7 bases matching TRBD1. The CDR3 extends over 17 amino acids. In germline, CDR1 is SGDLS, CDR2 YYNGEE. Trimming at V came to 2 bases and at J to 4 bases, leaving 9 bases not matched to a gene. The CDR3 coding sequence is TGTGCCAGCAGCGTCGATACAGGGGTTTCCGGGGCCAACGTCCTGACTTTC. Translation: CASSVDTGVSGANVLTF. The full variable domain, in which reference TRBV9 and TRBJ2-6 provide the parts outside the CDR3, is DSGVTQTPKHLITATGQRVTLRCSPRSGDLSVYWYQQSLDQGLQFLIQYYNGEERAKGNILERFSAQQFPDLHSELNLSSLELGDSALYFCASSVDTGVSGANVLTFGAGSRLTVL.